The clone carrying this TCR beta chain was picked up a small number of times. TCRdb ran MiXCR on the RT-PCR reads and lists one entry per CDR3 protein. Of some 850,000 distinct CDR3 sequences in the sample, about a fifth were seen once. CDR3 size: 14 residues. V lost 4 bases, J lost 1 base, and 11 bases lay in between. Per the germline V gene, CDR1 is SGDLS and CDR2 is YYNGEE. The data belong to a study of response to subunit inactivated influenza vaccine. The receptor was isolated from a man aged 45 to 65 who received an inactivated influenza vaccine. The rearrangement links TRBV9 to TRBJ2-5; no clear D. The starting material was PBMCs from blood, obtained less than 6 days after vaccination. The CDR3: CASSKGRSQETQYF. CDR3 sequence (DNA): TGTGCCAGCAGCAAAGGTCGGTCCCAAGAGACCCAGTACTTC. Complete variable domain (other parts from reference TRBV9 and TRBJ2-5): DSGVTQTPKHLITATGQRVTLRCSPRSGDLSVYWYQQSLDQGLQFLIQYYNGEERAKGNILERFSAQQFPDLHSELNLSSLELGDSALYFCASSKGRSQETQYFGPGTRLLVL.